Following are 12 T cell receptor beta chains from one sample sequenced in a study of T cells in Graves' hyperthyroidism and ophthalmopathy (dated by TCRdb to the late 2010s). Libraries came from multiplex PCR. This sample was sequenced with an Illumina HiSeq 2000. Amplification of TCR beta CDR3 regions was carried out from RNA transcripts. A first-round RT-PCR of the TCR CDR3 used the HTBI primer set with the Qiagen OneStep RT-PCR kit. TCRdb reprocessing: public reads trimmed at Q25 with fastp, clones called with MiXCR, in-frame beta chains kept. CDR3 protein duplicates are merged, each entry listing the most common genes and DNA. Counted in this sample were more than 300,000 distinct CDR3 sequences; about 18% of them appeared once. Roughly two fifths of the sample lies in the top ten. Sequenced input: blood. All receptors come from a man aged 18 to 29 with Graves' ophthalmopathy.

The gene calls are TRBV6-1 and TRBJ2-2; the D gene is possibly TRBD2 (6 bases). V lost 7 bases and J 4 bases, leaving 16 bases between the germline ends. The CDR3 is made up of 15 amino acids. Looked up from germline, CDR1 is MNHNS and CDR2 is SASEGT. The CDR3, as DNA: TGTGCCAGCATCTACCGGGCGGGGAGCACCGGGGAGCTGTTTTTT. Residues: CASIYRAGSTGELFF.

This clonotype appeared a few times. DNA for the CDR3: TGCAGTGCTAGGTGGGGACAGCAGACCTACGAGCAGTACTTC. Translation gives CSARWGQQTYEQYF. The rearrangement links TRBV20-1 to TRBJ2-7; 7 positions match TRBD1. CDR3 length equals 14 residues. Unmatched junction bases numbered 7, after V lost 3 bases and J lost 2 bases. From germline, CDR1 is DFQATT and CDR2 SNEGSKA (reference sequence).

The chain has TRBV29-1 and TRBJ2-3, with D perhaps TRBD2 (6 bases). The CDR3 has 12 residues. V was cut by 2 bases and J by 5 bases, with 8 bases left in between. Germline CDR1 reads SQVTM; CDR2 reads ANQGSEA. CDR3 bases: TGCAGCGTTGAAATAGCGGAAGATACGCAGTATTTT. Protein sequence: CSVEIAEDTQYF.

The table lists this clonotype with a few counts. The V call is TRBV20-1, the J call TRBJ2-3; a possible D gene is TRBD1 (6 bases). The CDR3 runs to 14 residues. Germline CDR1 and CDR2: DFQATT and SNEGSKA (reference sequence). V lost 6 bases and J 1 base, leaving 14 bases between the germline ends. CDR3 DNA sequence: TGCAGTGCAGACCCAGGGGCAGGCACAGATACGCAGTATTTT. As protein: CSADPGAGTDTQYF.

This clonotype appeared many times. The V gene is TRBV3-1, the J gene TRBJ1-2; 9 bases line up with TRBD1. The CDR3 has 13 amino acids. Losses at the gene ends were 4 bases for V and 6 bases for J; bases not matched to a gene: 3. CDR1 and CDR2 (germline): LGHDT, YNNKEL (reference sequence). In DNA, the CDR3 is TGTGCCAGCAGCCCCCGGGACAGGGATGGCTACACCTTC. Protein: CASSPRDRDGYTF.

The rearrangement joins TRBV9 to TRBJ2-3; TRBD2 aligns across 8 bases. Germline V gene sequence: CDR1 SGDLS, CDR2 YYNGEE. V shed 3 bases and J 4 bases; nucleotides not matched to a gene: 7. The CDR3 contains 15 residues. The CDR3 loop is CASSDGGAPSDTQYF. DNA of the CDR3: TGTGCCAGCAGCGACGGGGGGGCCCCCTCAGATACGCAGTATTTT.

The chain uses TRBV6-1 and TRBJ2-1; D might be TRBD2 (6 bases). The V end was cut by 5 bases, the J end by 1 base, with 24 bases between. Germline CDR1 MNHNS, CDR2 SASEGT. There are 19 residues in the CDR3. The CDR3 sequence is CASSSPGTPGPVSYNEQFF. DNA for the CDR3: TGTGCCAGCAGTAGCCCCGGGACTCCCGGACCTGTTTCCTACAATGAGCAGTTCTTC.

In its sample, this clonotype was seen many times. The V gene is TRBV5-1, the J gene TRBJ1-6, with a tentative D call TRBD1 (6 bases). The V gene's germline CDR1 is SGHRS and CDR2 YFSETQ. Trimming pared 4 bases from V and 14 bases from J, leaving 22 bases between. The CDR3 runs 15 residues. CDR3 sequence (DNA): TGCGCCAGCAGCGGTCTGACAGGCTCGTCGGAGACCCTCCACTTT. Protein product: CASSGLTGSSETLHF.

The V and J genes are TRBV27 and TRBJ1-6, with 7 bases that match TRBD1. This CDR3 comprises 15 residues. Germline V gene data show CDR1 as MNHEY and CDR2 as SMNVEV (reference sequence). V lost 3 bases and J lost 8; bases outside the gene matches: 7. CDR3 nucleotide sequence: TGTGCCAGCAGTTTTGACAGGGCAAATGATTCACCCCTCCACTTT. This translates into CASSFDRANDSPLHF.

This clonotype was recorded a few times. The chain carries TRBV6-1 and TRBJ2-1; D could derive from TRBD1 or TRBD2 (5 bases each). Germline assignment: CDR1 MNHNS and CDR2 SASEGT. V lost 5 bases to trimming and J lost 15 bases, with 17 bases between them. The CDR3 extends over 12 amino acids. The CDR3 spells CASSRTSSQGFF. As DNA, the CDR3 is TGTGCCAGCAGTCGTACTAGTTCCCAGGGGTTCTTC.

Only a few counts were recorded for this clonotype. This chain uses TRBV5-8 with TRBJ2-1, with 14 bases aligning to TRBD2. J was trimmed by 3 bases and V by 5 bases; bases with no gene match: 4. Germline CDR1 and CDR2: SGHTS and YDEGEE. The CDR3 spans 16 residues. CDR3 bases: TGTGCCAGCAGGGGGACTAGCGGGGGCATCTACAATGAGCAGTTCTTC. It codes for CASRGTSGGIYNEQFF.

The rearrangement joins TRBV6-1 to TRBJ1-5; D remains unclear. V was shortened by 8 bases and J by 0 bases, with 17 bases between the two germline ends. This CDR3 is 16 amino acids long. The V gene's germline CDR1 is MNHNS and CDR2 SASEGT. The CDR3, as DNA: TGTGCCAGCCGGCCCCTAGACGGGTATAGCAATCAGCCCCAGCATTTT. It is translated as CASRPLDGYSNQPQHF.